This T cell receptor (beta chain) comes out of a study of cytomegalovirus exposure and HLA in healthy donors (dated by TCRdb to about 2017). Regarding the study in general: In an earlier analysis of around 540 of the donors, about 260 Gb of sequence data and about 110 million unique TCR beta sequences from roughly 200 million T cells were reported. Roughly 300 gigabases of sequencing data and 80 million or so unique TCR sequences were included in an early release covering roughly 700 HLA-typed donors. An earlier analysis of 450 to 750 of the donors used high-throughput TCR beta sequencing to judge whether each TCR beta V gene segment behaved as functional or pseudogenic. The number of donors typed differed by locus, with roughly 629-640 for A, B, C, DRB1 and DQB1, approximately 500 for DQA1, some 570 for DPA1, and roughly 450 for DPB1. The study aimed to test whether cataloging public T cell receptors could reveal signatures of past pathogen exposure. A separate validation cohort of roughly 110 different subjects was used in addition to the roughly 700-subject first cohort. The study profiled the T cell repertoires of 500 to 800 subjects by immunosequencing and related them to cytomegalovirus serostatus. The later analysis used no new phenotypic data to find candidate immune exposures, relying instead on TCR beta sequences and their occurrence across donors. HLA typing covered class I and class II loci at four-digit resolution. To predict cytomegalovirus infection status, the study brought together high-throughput TCR immunosequencing, statistical association of individual TCRs with disease status, and machine learning. Because of strong linkage in the cohort, a handful of DR-DQ haplotypes were treated as single units for association and clustering. Alongside the repertoire data, information on donor age, sex, ethnicity and CMV serostatus was compiled. Of the 300 to 450 genotyped donors, 65% to 90% were placed in the genetic ancestry cluster associated with self-reported Caucasian donors. All discovery cohort repertoires had been generated using a single sequencing platform. Across 398 genotyped donors of the cohort, an average of approximately 240,000 unique TCR beta nucleotide sequences per donor were sequenced, and roughly 20% of those sequences were non-productive. A later genetic analysis used genome-wide SNP genotypes for about 60% of the roughly 670 donors, treating that subset as a discovery cohort. In a later analysis, previously published TCR beta repertoires from 600 to 850 donors were re-analyzed and high-resolution HLA genotyping was added so that TCR occurrence patterns could be studied. Study-wide findings and limitations: This cohort had only TCR beta chains sequenced, and the lack of alpha or paired-chain data limited which features could be detected. When HLA alleles, especially DR and DQ, strongly co-occurred, TCR associations were difficult to assign to individual alleles. According to the authors, the approach could potentially be generalized to other disease states and immunological phenotypes. Sequencing depth was assumed to be roughly uniform across donors in the presence/absence analyses, though that assumption may not hold. A later genetic analysis reported fewer N-insertions in productive TCRs among donors in an Asian-associated ancestry cluster than the roughly 650-donor mean. A further reported finding was that TCR beta sequences accurately predicted the HLA-A and HLA-B alleles for most subjects in the first cohort. A later analysis found that HLA-associated TCR beta chains were more clonally expanded and had lower generation probabilities than equally common non-associated chains. Linkage disequilibrium might explain the correlated functional status among segregating V segments, but an unknown experimental factor could not be ruled out. Because the 87-base-pair reads could not distinguish some IMGT-functional V segments, including TRBV6-2 and TRBV6-3, those segments were excluded. Because counts were too low, fewer than 20 rarely observed V segments, including chromosome 9 orphons, were excluded from the earlier analysis of fewer than 650 of the donors. A cluster of highly shared sequence variants was judged likely to represent a technical artifact of the sequencing pipeline. In a later genetic analysis, a missense DCLRE1C variant was associated with V-gene and J-gene trimming of TCR beta chains, and the association was replicated in an independent cohort. In a later analysis, several top co-occurrence clusters were reported to appear linked to parvovirus B19, influenza, CMV and Epstein-Barr virus. A later analysis found that most CMV-associated TCR beta chains appeared HLA-restricted, with HLA associations seemingly driven largely by CMV exposure. An earlier analysis of approximately 530 of the donors showed that most TCR beta V segments appeared in productive rearrangements either about 87% or about 30% of the time, which broadly matched IMGT annotations. At a false discovery rate of 0.05, a later analysis linked 16,000 or so TCR beta sequences to specific HLA alleles. CMV serostatus was the only immune exposure information available for the cohort. Cytomegalovirus status was reported to be diagnosed by the classifier with high specificity and sensitivity in both the original and validation cohorts. A few of the identified cytomegalovirus-associated TCR beta chains were confirmed in vitro to be specific for cytomegalovirus antigens. Most TCR sequences were seen in very few donors, while some public TCRs were found in many individuals. Because HLA typing was missing for some donors at each locus, association tests included only the typed subset. A later analysis found that TCR association rates varied across HLA loci, with DRB1 alleles showing the most associated TCRs and HLA-C alleles the fewest. A total of roughly 160 TCR beta chains were listed by the study as associated with cytomegalovirus.

Receptor libraries were prepared by the immunoSEQ multiplex PCR assay. A mixture of 60 forward primers for TCR Vbeta segments and 13 reverse primers for TCR Jbeta segments was used in the multiplex PCR. The CDR3 region of rearranged TCR beta genes was amplified from genomic DNA by a multiplex PCR assay. The Illumina HiSeq System was used to sequence the amplified TCR beta libraries as 87-base-pair reads. Per the original workflow: In a later analysis, some 80 million unique TCR beta chains were counted across the 690 or so repertoires, and roughly 9.9 million of these chains were shared by at least two donors. A nearest-neighbor algorithm error-corrected the raw reads and collapsed the reads into unique sequences, merging closely related sequences to remove PCR and sequencing errors. CDR3 sequences were aligned to IMGT reference sequences to assign V, D and J gene segments. For a sequence to be retained, a match of at least six nucleotides was required to both a V gene segment and a J gene segment. A rearrangement was called productive if the CDR3 had no stop codons and remained in frame with V and J, and every other rearrangement was called non-productive. CDR3 was defined according to IMGT convention as the region running from the second conserved V-encoded cysteine to the conserved J-encoded phenylalanine. In an earlier analysis of more than 550 of the donors, sequences lacking an unambiguous match to a single V gene segment were excluded. In an earlier analysis of a few hundred of the donors, a V segment was called functional when productive rearrangements were above 56.7%, and segregating when the standard deviation between donors exceeded 5%. To diagnose cytomegalovirus status from the catalog of TCR beta chain sequences, a statistical classification framework was built. A later analysis assigned V and J genes by comparing TCR nucleotide sequences with IMGT/GENE-DB human TR gene sequences. In a later analysis, CDR3 sequences and most-parsimonious VDJ recombination scenarios were assigned using the TCRdist pipeline. In a later analysis, each TCR beta chain was defined by its CDR3 amino acid sequence together with its V-gene family, and reads without a unique V-gene family were excluded. As a way to deal with suspected cross-contamination and a sequencing artifact, a later analysis dropped roughly 600 nucleotide sequences that were highly shared and had low generation probability. A later analysis calculated a clonal expansion index for each public chain from normalized within-repertoire ranks of inferred template counts. In a later analysis, generation probabilities were computed using a VDJ recombination model fitted to out-of-frame rearrangements, and the results were checked against IGoR. Hypergeometric tests were used in a later analysis to score TCR-TCR, TCR-HLA and TCR-CMV co-occurrence, with a repertoire-size bias correction applied to the TCR pairs. In a later analysis, false discovery rates were estimated by permuting HLA or CMV assignments 20 times. A later analysis grouped co-occurring TCRs with DBSCAN, adding TCRdist sequence similarity when clustering within HLA-allele-positive subsets. Co-occurrence clustering excluded repertoires with fewer than 30,000 or more than 120,000 public chains, plus five with anomalous nucleotide sharing. The table comes from immuneACCESS by way of TCRdb, which keeps in-frame sequences with V and J called. Part of the clones is missing from these tables; in studies checked, under half for an unresolved V gene and the rest for unknown reasons. Clone size and V and J calls were adopted from that table, with D and trimming inferred from the DNA. The table for this sample lists about 210,000 clones; roughly 87% of them were counted only once. Clones ranked in the top ten supply roughly 6% of the sample.

CDR1 GTSNPN and CDR2 SVGIG were looked up in the germline V gene (reference sequence). Spanning cysteine to phenylalanine, the CDR3 consists of 12 amino acids. CDR3 DNA only is kept here, 36 bases in frame from base 1. Trimming costs V 8 bases and J 3 bases, and their ends lie 11 bases apart. Note on this clone: The target of this receptor is not known. Per-base quality was not reported, and no clone a single base away is much larger than it.

The cohort consisted of approximately 690 healthy bone marrow donors. Cohort members were all nominally healthy when sampled, although unrecorded immune exposures were likely present. The donor was CMV seropositive and was included in the group of 250 to 300 seropositive cohort members. Each donor provided a peripheral blood sample, and peripheral blood mononuclear cells were used for TCR beta sequencing. Genomic DNA was extracted from the blood cell samples with the Qiagen DNeasy Blood Extraction Kit. The sequence links TRBV30 to TRBJ2-1; TRBD1 could be the D gene, as 6 bases match. The TCR originated in a man aged 35 to 55 in good health and CMV-seropositive. The sequenced sample consisted of PBMCs. The CDR3 reads as follows: CARSGHYNEQFF. Read as DNA, the sequence is TGTGCCCGCTCGGGACACTACAATGAGCAGTTCTTC.